This T cell receptor (beta chain) was captured by sequencing in a study of OX40 agonist ivuxolimab in advanced cancers. Blood was sampled at baseline, cycle 4 day 1, and cycle 7 day 1. The study, taken as a whole, reports: Expansion of clones was among the lowest in partial responders at 0.1-3.0 mg/kg. At 0.1 to 3.0 mg/kg, CD4+ and CD8+ blood T cells expanded clonally by week 6.

The CDR3 is 14 amino acids. Germline V gene sequence: CDR1 ENHRY, CDR2 SYGVKD. Trimming cost V 1 base and J 2 bases; bases outside gene matches: 2. Comments on this clone: Its target is unknown.

TCRdb's copy holds only in-frame clones and misses some; the assay was immunoSEQ multiplex PCR. The table records 60,000 to 80,000 clones, 80% to 85% of them present only once. The specimen was CD4+ or CD8+ T cells sorted from blood, collected in a trial of the OX40 agonist ivuxolimab. This TCR derives from an adult with an advanced solid tumor such as melanoma, head and neck, liver or kidney cancer. The rearrangement joins TRBV10-3 to TRBJ2-7, with 7 bases fitting TRBD1. The DNA for the CDR3 is TGTGCCATCAGTGAGTTTGGACAGGCCTACGAGCAGTACTTC. It translates to CAISEFGQAYEQYF.